This T cell receptor beta chain derives from a study of PD-L1 blockade in urothelial cancer. Overall study: Before enrollment, 0 to 3 chemotherapy regimens had been given to patients. T cells were recovered from blood samples at a median of around 140,000.

Documented time point: peripheral blood 6 weeks after treatment start. Measured with immunoSEQ multiplex PCR; TCRdb has only the in-frame clones, and not every one. The sample yields 100,000 to 150,000 clones, 86% seen once. CDR1 and CDR2 from the germline V gene are LGHNA and YNFKEQ. V gave up 0 bases and J gave up 3 bases; unmatched junction bases: 6. The CDR3 length is 18 residues. The sample in question was PBMCs, obtained around atezolizumab (anti-PD-L1) treatment. The sequence came from a man aged 50-59 years with urothelial cancer. V usage is TRBV4-2 and J usage is TRBJ2-4, with 12 bases that match TRBD1. CDR3 residues: CASSQEGTGGVVKNIQYF. DNA of the CDR3: TGTGCCAGCAGCCAAGAGGGGACAGGGGGCGTCGTCAAAAACATTCAGTACTTC.